The clone carrying this T cell receptor beta chain was detected many times. Antigen unknown. In the original processing: In papillary thyroid cancer, a distant-metastasis classifier was built using CDR3 differences across clinicopathological groups. TCRdb used MiXCR to call clones anew from the PCR reads. The V and J calls were determined by TCRdb, not by the authors. Of 91,000 or so clones in the sample, roughly 13% were seen once. CDR1 is SGHNT, CDR2 YYREEE, per germline (reference sequence). V lost 4 bases to trimming and J lost 7 bases; unmatched junction nucleotides: 12. The CDR3 sequence is 15 residues long. The data were obtained in a study of metastatic and nonmetastatic thyroid tumors. Study details: Across peripheral blood and tumor or nodule tissue samples taken from malignant and benign thyroid patients, the repertoires were compared with one another. Study-level findings and limits: Reportedly, malignant thyroid tumors had significantly higher TCR beta diversity than benign nodules, in blood and tumor.

There were no patients who had received any treatment before thyroid surgery. The sequenced sample was blood. The chain uses TRBV5-4 and TRBJ2-7; TRBD1 agrees at 9 bases. This TCR derives from a female donor with papillary thyroid cancer or a benign thyroid nodule (not recorded which). Some clones in this sample may be carry-over from other donors' samples. In nucleotides, the CDR3 is TGTGCCAGCAGCGGGGGACAGGGAAGCCTAGGGGAGCAGTACTTC. It translates to CASSGGQGSLGEQYF.